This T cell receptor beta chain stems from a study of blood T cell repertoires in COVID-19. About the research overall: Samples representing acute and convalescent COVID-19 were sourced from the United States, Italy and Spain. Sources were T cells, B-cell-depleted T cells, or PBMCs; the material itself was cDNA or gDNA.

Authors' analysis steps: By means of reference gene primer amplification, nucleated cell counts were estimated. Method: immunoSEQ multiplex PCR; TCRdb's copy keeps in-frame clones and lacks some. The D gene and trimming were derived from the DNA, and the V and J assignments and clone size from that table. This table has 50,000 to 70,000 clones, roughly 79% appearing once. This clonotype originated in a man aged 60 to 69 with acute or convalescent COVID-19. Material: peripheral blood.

Here the CDR3 DNA reads TGTGCCAGCTCACCAGAGGGAATAGAAGCTTTCTTT. Its protein product is CASSPEGIEAFF. The rearrangement uses TRBV18 and TRBJ1-1, with D unclear. Looked up from germline, CDR1 is KGHSH and CDR2 is LQKENI. The CDR3 is 12 amino acids. The V end lost 2 bases, the J end lost 8 bases, and 9 bases lay between the germline ends.